The 25 T cell receptor beta chains given below trace back to one sample, sequenced in a study of OX40 agonist ivuxolimab in advanced cancers. Sequencing used immunoSEQ multiplex PCR; TCRdb keeps in-frame clones, though not all of them. Here the sample spans tens of thousands of clones, 65% to 80% being singletons. The input for sequencing was CD4+ or CD8+ T cells sorted from blood, taken in a trial of the OX40 agonist ivuxolimab. The receptor source for this set is an adult with an advanced solid tumor such as melanoma, head and neck, liver or kidney cancer.

The table lists this clone with a count of one. This chain joins TRBV5-4 and TRBJ1-1, with D possibly TRBD1 on 6 matching bases. With 3 bases removed from V and 4 bases from J, the gap between germline ends came to 10 bases. Germline V gives CDR1 SGHNT, CDR2 YYREEE (reference sequence). There are 13 residues in the CDR3. The CDR3 region has the DNA TGTGCCAGCAGCTCACGGGGGCGCACTGAAGCTTTCTTT. Translating it yields CASSSRGRTEAFF.

In regard to this clone: This specimen includes other DNA sequences encoding the same CDR3. The chain combines TRBV9 with TRBJ1-3; D is perhaps TRBD1 (6 bases). Germline-derived CDR1 and CDR2 are SGDLS and YYNGEE. This CDR3 has 14 amino acids. V was clipped by 0 bases and J by 4 bases, with 8 bases between them. This chain's CDR3 is CASSVGQGGNTIYF. The CDR3 coding sequence is TGTGCCAGCAGCGTAGGGCAGGGGGGAAACACCATATATTTT. The full variable domain, its missing parts supplied by reference TRBV9 and TRBJ1-3, is DSGVTQTPKHLITATGQRVTLRCSPRSGDLSVYWYQQSLDQGLQFLIQYYNGEERAKGNILERFSAQQFPDLHSELNLSSLELGDSALYFCASSVGQGGNTIYFGEGSWLTVV.

The V gene is TRBV11-2, the J gene TRBJ2-4, with TRBD1 identical over 9 bases. This CDR3 is built from 18 residues. Germline CDR1 reads SGHAT; CDR2 reads FQNNGV. V lost 6 bases, J lost 3 bases, and 15 bases stayed unmatched. CDR3 coding DNA: TGTGCCAGCAGTCCTCAATCCGGGACAGGGTTATACAAAAACATTCAGTACTTC. Protein sequence: CASSPQSGTGLYKNIQYF.

The V call is TRBV2, the J call TRBJ1-5, with 9 bases lining up with TRBD1. CDR1 is SNHLY and CDR2 is FYNNEI in the germline V gene. This CDR3 is built from 16 residues. V shed 6 bases, J shed 6 bases, and the junction held 12 bases outside the gene matches. Here the CDR3 DNA reads TGTGCCAGCAGGGAGACAGGGGGTATAGGGCCTCAGCCCCAGCATTTT. As protein: CASRETGGIGPQPQHF.

This chain uses TRBV10-2 with TRBJ1-1; tentative D call: TRBD1 (5 bases). V dropped 3 bases and J dropped 0 bases, with 17 bases sitting between them. The CDR3 has 17 residues. CDR1 is WSHSY, CDR2 SAAADI, per germline. The CDR3 region is CASSEIGMGDMNTEAFF. CDR3 nucleotide sequence: TGCGCCAGCAGTGAAATAGGCATGGGGGATATGAACACTGAAGCTTTCTTT.

J is TRBJ2-2 and V is TRBV4-3; no clear D gene. The CDR3 spans 17 residues. Trimming shortened V by 1 base and J by 4 bases, and 16 bases separated the two germline ends. CDR1 and CDR2 (germline): LGHNA, YSLEER. In nucleotides, the CDR3 is TGCGCCAGCAGCCAAGTAGAATTAGGGCTCGGCACCGGGGAGCTGTTTTTT. Amino acids: CASSQVELGLGTGELFF.

V is TRBV7-2 and J is TRBJ2-2; 8 bases match TRBD1. The CDR3 totals 16 residues. Germline CDR1 and CDR2: SGHTA and FQGNSA. J was trimmed by 4 bases and V by 5 bases; bases with no gene match: 9. CDR3 nucleotides: TGTGCCAGCAGCCCATGGACAGGGCGTAGCACCGGGGAGCTGTTTTTT. Its translation is CASSPWTGRSTGELFF.

This chain connects TRBV5-1 to TRBJ2-2; 14 bases map to TRBD2. This CDR3 region has 16 residues. With V trimmed by 4 bases and J by 5 bases, 4 bases remained unmatched. Germline V lookup: CDR1 SGHRS, CDR2 YFSETQ. The CDR3 reads CASSGTSGGDTGELFF. The CDR3 DNA reads TGCGCCAGCAGCGGGACTAGCGGGGGAGATACCGGGGAGCTGTTTTTT.

The chain is built from TRBV11-2 and TRBJ2-7; D is unresolved. Looked up from germline, CDR1 is SGHAT and CDR2 is FQNNGV. V was trimmed by 5 bases and J by 1 base, leaving 15 bases between them. The CDR3 has 15 amino acids. The CDR3: CASSPRGQFSYEQYF. DNA for the CDR3: TGTGCCAGCAGCCCGAGAGGTCAATTTTCCTACGAGCAGTACTTC.

This clone has more than one count but fewer than ten. The chain joins TRBV5-5 to TRBJ1-1, with no clear D. This CDR3 region has 13 residues. Trimming stripped 0 bases from V and 3 bases from J, with 6 bases between. Germline lookup yields CDR1 SGHKS and CDR2 YYEKEE (reference sequence). The CDR3: CASSLDIHTEAFF. The CDR3 DNA is TGTGCCAGCAGCTTGGATATACACACTGAAGCTTTCTTT.

This clone showed up just once. The chain couples TRBV12-5 to TRBJ2-1, with D uncertain. With 4 bases removed from V and 7 bases from J, the gap between germline ends came to 23 bases. The CDR3 is made up of 17 amino acids. Germline V gene sequence: CDR1 LGHNT, CDR2 FRNRAP. CDR3 in amino acids: CASGSPLRTAGGNEQFF. CDR3 sequence (DNA): TGTGCTAGTGGTTCCCCACTGCGGACCGCTGGCGGTAATGAGCAGTTCTTC.

The gene calls are TRBV4-3 and TRBJ2-1; 7 nucleotides agree with TRBD2. Germline V gene lookup returns CDR1 LGHNA and CDR2 YSLEER. Trimming removed 0 bases from V and 0 bases from J; junction bases left unmatched: 5. The CDR3 covers 17 residues. For the CDR3, the DNA is TGCGCCAGCAGCCAAGAACTAGCGACGAGCTCCTACAATGAGCAGTTCTTC. It specifies CASSQELATSSYNEQFF.

This chain joins TRBV6-1 and TRBJ2-1; TRBD2 matches at 15 bases. Trimming removed 7 bases from V and 10 bases from J; junction bases left unmatched: 5. The germline CDR1 and CDR2 sequences are MNHNS and SASEGT. The CDR3 contains 14 residues. In DNA, the CDR3 is TGTGCCAGCAACCTCGGGACTAGCGGGGGGGAGCAGTTCTTC. Translating it yields CASNLGTSGGEQFF.

Remarks on this clone: The DNA is left out, because the CDR3 cannot be placed on it with certainty; the CDR3 is given as TCRdb lists it. This chain joins TRBV5-4 and TRBJ2-7; the table names TRBD2, a call not compared with the DNA. 10 amino acids form the CDR3, both terminal residues included. Germline CDR1 SGHNT, CDR2 YYREEE (reference sequence). The CDR3: CASSWGGGNF.

This clone has a handful of counts. Other DNA sequences in this specimen translate into the identical CDR3. This chain connects TRBV5-6 to TRBJ2-7, with D tentatively TRBD1 (6 bases). The CDR3 sequence is 12 residues long. The V end lost 2 bases, the J end lost 4 bases, and 7 bases lay between the germline ends. Germline V gene data show CDR1 as SGHDT and CDR2 as YYEEEE. The CDR3 DNA is TGTGCCAGCAGCTTACAGGGTTACGAGCAGTACTTC. It is translated as CASSLQGYEQYF.

V is TRBV29-1 and J is TRBJ2-4; D remains unclear. The CDR3 covers 11 residues. The V gene's germline CDR1 is SQVTM and CDR2 ANQGSEA. V was pared by 4 bases and J by 9 bases, with 10 bases between. The CDR3 DNA follows: TGCAGCGTTGCTGGGTCGAGCATTCAGTACTTC. The encoded protein is CSVAGSSIQYF.

V gene TRBV19 combines with J gene TRBJ1-1, with D unclear. The CDR3 runs 11 residues. CDR1 LNHDA and CDR2 SQIVND come from the germline V gene (reference sequence). V lost 2 bases, J lost 11 bases, and 9 bases lay in between. The CDR3 protein is CASSITSWAFF. The CDR3 coding sequence is TGTGCCAGTAGTATAACCAGTTGGGCTTTCTTT.

This chain uses TRBV4-3 with TRBJ2-2, with no clear D. Germline V gene sequence: CDR1 LGHNA, CDR2 YSLEER. The length of the CDR3 is 15 residues. V lost 0 bases to trimming and J lost 2 bases, with 7 bases between them. CDR3: CASSQDWGNTGELFF. The CDR3 region has the DNA TGCGCCAGCAGCCAAGATTGGGGTAACACCGGGGAGCTGTTTTTT.

The V and J genes are TRBV6-6 and TRBJ1-2; possibly TRBD1 for D (6 bases). V was pared by 7 bases and J by 6 bases, with 12 bases between. The CDR3 loop spans 12 amino acids. CDR1 is MNHNY and CDR2 is SVGAGI in the germline V gene (reference sequence). Here the CDR3 reads CASTQGFDGYTF. For the CDR3, the DNA is TGTGCCAGCACCCAGGGGTTTGATGGCTACACCTTC.

The J gene is TRBJ1-5, the V gene TRBV10-3; possible D gene TRBD1, 5 bases. The CDR3 extends over 16 amino acids. Germline CDR1 is ENHRY and CDR2 is SYGVKD. With 2 bases removed from V and 3 bases from J, the gap between germline ends came to 14 bases. CDR3 region: CAISEIGHPNNQPQHF. The DNA for the CDR3 is TGTGCCATCAGTGAGATTGGACATCCTAACAATCAGCCCCAGCATTTT.

This clone is a singleton in its sample. The rearrangement uses TRBV10-1 and TRBJ1-4; 8 bases align to TRBD1. Germline CDR1 is WNHNN and CDR2 is SYGVQD (reference sequence). V was pared by 10 bases and J by 6 bases, with 25 bases of the junction left unmatched. The CDR3 spans 19 residues. CDR3 sequence reads: CANSQVLSGQVCSDEKLFF. For the CDR3, the DNA is TGCGCCAACTCACAGGTACTATCGGGACAGGTTTGCTCGGATGAAAAACTGTTTTTT.

In this sample, this clone is medium-sized. The chain is built from TRBV6-1 and TRBJ2-5; 12 bases fit TRBD1. The CDR3 consists of 16 residues. Germline V gene lookup returns CDR1 MNHNS and CDR2 SASEGT. Trimming removed 3 bases from V and 5 bases from J; junction bases left unmatched: 7. The CDR3 coding sequence is TGTGCCAGCAGTGATGGGACAGGGGGCGCTTTGGAGACCCAGTACTTC. This encodes CASSDGTGGALETQYF.

The rearrangement uses TRBV9 and TRBJ2-7; D might be TRBD2 (7 bases). CDR1 SGDLS and CDR2 YYNGEE come from the germline V gene. CDR3 length: 15 amino acids. V was shortened by 0 bases and J by 7 bases, with 17 bases between the two germline ends. CDR3 in amino acids: CASSVGGGGLWEQYF. DNA for the CDR3: TGTGCCAGCAGCGTAGGTGGCGGGGGCCTCTGGGAGCAGTACTTC. The full variable domain, with the rest looked up from reference TRBV9 and TRBJ2-7, is DSGVTQTPKHLITATGQRVTLRCSPRSGDLSVYWYQQSLDQGLQFLIQYYNGEERAKGNILERFSAQQFPDLHSELNLSSLELGDSALYFCASSVGGGGLWEQYFGPGTRLTVT.

The chain joins TRBV15 to TRBJ2-5, with TRBD1 matching 11 bases. CDR1 is LNHNV, CDR2 YYDKDF, per germline (reference sequence). The CDR3 runs to 15 residues. The ends lost 0 bases at V and 4 bases at J; junction bases unmatched: 1. CDR3 coding DNA: TGTGCCACCAGCAGAGAGGACAGGGGGCCAGAGACCCAGTACTTC. This gives the protein CATSREDRGPETQYF.

By share, this clone ranks as medium-sized. The rearrangement joins TRBV27 to TRBJ1-2; tentative D call: TRBD1 (5 bases). With 0 bases removed from V and 5 bases from J, the gap between germline ends came to 13 bases. The CDR3 totals 15 residues. From germline, CDR1 is MNHEY and CDR2 SMNVEV (reference sequence). The CDR3 loop is CASSLSGVREYGYTF. The CDR3 region has the DNA TGTGCCAGCAGTTTATCGGGGGTACGAGAATATGGCTACACCTTC.